The sequence of this T cell receptor beta chain was determined in a study of graft-versus-host responses after intestinal transplantation. In the study overall: Each recipient received a multivisceral, liver-intestinal, or isolated intestinal graft. The whole recipient group had anti-thymocyte globulin induction followed by tacrolimus and steroids for roughly 3 years.

Sequencing was performed with immunoSEQ multiplex PCR; in TCRdb, only in-frame clones are kept and a portion is missing. This table holds 35,000 to 45,000 clones, approximately 94% found once. To note about this clone: Its specificity is unknown.

The V end lost 3 bases, the J end lost 0 bases, and 5 bases lay between the germline ends. Germline lookup yields CDR1 MDHEN and CDR2 SYDVKM. The CDR3 runs 13 residues. The sequences come from unstimulated CD4+ T cells sorted from spleen or lymph node cells, collected before transplant. The source of this sequence is a human donor who was the organ donor for an intestinal transplant. V and J are TRBV28 and TRBJ1-2; no reliable D call. The CDR3 nucleotides are TGTGCCAGCAGTTTCCCAGCTAACTATGGCTACACCTTC. It is translated as CASSFPANYGYTF.